Each of the 24 T cell receptor beta chains below was sequenced from the same sample in a study of blood T cell repertoires in COVID-19. Profiling relied on immunoSEQ multiplex PCR, and the TCRdb table lists in-frame clones only, not all of them. The table has roughly 230,000 clones, roughly four fifths seen once. Sample: peripheral blood. These receptors came from a man aged 45-65 years with active or convalescent COVID-19.

Here the CDR3 DNA reads TGTGCCAGCAGCCGCTCGGGTCTAAACACCGGGGAGCTGTTTTTT. This encodes CASSRSGLNTGELFF. The chain joins TRBV5-4 to TRBJ2-2; the D is unclear. Trimming pared 4 bases from V and 2 bases from J, leaving 12 bases between. CDR1 SGHNT and CDR2 YYREEE come from the germline V gene (reference sequence). The CDR3 is 15 residues long.

The gene calls are TRBV6-5 and TRBJ2-3, with 12 nucleotides matching TRBD2. The CDR3 length is 16 residues. CDR1 is MNHEY and CDR2 is SVGAGI in the germline V gene. With 4 bases clipped from V and 4 bases from J, the junction kept 6 bases outside the gene matches. The CDR3 sequence: CASSFPSGGAADTQYF. CDR3 coding DNA: TGTGCCAGCAGTTTCCCTAGCGGGGGGGCCGCAGATACGCAGTATTTT.

The chain is built from TRBV7-9 and TRBJ1-2, with TRBD1 matching 12 bases. The V segment lost 5 bases and the J segment 4 bases; nucleotides outside the gene matches: 8. In germline, CDR1 is SEHNR, CDR2 FQNEAQ (reference sequence). This CDR3 is 16 amino acids long. The chain's CDR3 is CASSPPTGQGAYGYTF. The CDR3 DNA reads TGTGCCAGCAGCCCTCCTACGGGACAGGGGGCCTATGGCTACACCTTC.

This clone has a handful of counts. This chain joins TRBV4-3 and TRBJ2-1, with unresolved D. Germline values: CDR1 LGHNA, CDR2 YSLEER. The V gene lost 3 bases and the J gene lost 0 bases, with 9 bases spanning the gap. The CDR3 is 15 residues long. The CDR3 is CASSQQTSSYNEQFF. CDR3 in DNA: TGCGCCAGCAGCCAGCAGACAAGCTCCTACAATGAGCAGTTCTTC.

The rearrangement joins TRBV5-1 to TRBJ2-7, with 7 bases fitting TRBD2. The CDR3 is 14 amino acids. Germline CDR1 reads SGHRS; CDR2 reads YFSETQ. V shed 4 bases, J shed 6 bases, and the junction held 10 bases outside the gene matches. The CDR3: CASSTGLGLPEQYF. As DNA, the CDR3 is TGCGCCAGCAGCACAGGACTAGGCCTTCCCGAGCAGTACTTC.

The V gene is TRBV29-1, the J gene TRBJ2-3; D may be TRBD1 (5 bases). The CDR3 has 17 amino acids. V was cut by 4 bases and J by 2 bases, with 22 bases left in between. Germline V gene data show CDR1 as SQVTM and CDR2 as ANQGSEA. CDR3 protein: CSVGAPVVGAHTDTQYF. In nucleotides, the CDR3 is TGCAGCGTTGGAGCCCCCGTCGTAGGGGCCCACACAGATACGCAGTATTTT.

The J gene is TRBJ2-1, the V gene TRBV18, with 9 nucleotides matching TRBD2. The CDR3 runs 17 residues. The germline gives CDR1 KGHSH, CDR2 LQKENI. The junction had 12 bases not matched to a gene; V was cut back by 0 bases and J by 9 bases. The CDR3 region is CASSPPGGAGGFAEQFF. In DNA, the CDR3 is TGTGCCAGCTCACCACCAGGGGGAGCGGGGGGCTTCGCTGAGCAGTTCTTC.

The CDR3: CASSPRVGNEQFF. CDR3 in DNA: TGTGCCAGCAGCCCTAGAGTAGGCAATGAGCAGTTCTTC. This sequence joins TRBV11-3 and TRBJ2-1; D is uncertain. The CDR3 is 13 residues long. CDR1 and CDR2 from the germline V gene are SGHNT and YENEEA. The V end lost 5 bases, the J end lost 6 bases, and 11 bases lay between the germline ends.

Only one count was recorded for this clone. The chain employs TRBV2 and TRBJ1-2, with 9 positions matching TRBD1. The V gene's germline CDR1 is SNHLY and CDR2 FYNNEI. Losses at the gene ends were 3 bases for V and 1 base for J; bases not matched to a gene: 3. The CDR3 consists of 15 residues. The CDR3 region has the DNA TGTGCCAGCAGTGACGACAGGGGGGTTAACTATGGCTACACCTTC. Translation gives CASSDDRGVNYGYTF.

This sequence joins TRBV6-5 and TRBJ2-3; 10 nucleotides line up with TRBD1. The V gene's germline CDR1 is MNHEY and CDR2 SVGAGI. Trimming cost V 7 bases and J 3 bases; bases outside gene matches: 4. The CDR3 consists of 14 residues. The CDR3 protein is CASIGQGETDTQYF. The DNA for the CDR3 is TGTGCCAGCATTGGACAGGGGGAAACAGATACGCAGTATTTT.

Only a few counts were recorded for this clone. The genes are TRBV18 and TRBJ2-2, with 11 bases lining up with TRBD2. After removal of 2 bases from V and 4 bases from J, the junction contained 9 bases not matched to a gene. In germline, CDR1 is KGHSH, CDR2 LQKENI. This CDR3 comprises 18 residues. The CDR3: CASSPASSGGLRTGELFF. The CDR3 DNA follows: TGTGCCAGCTCACCAGCGTCTAGCGGGGGGCTGCGCACCGGGGAGCTGTTTTTT.

The chain has TRBV19 and TRBJ2-7; TRBD1 aligns across 9 bases. The trim removed 6 bases at V and 4 bases at J, leaving 7 bases unmatched. This CDR3 is built from 14 residues. CDR1 and CDR2 from the germline V gene are LNHDA and SQIVND (reference sequence). The CDR3 DNA follows: TGTGCCAGTAGCTCCGGGACAGGGATTTACGAGCAGTACTTC. Translating gives CASSSGTGIYEQYF.

The chain combines TRBV3-1 (or the pseudogene TRBV3-2) with TRBJ2-1; no clear D. Trimming stripped 2 bases from V and 10 bases from J, with 9 bases between. This CDR3 spans 12 amino acids. CDR1 and CDR2 from the germline V gene are LGHDT and YNNKEL (reference sequence). The CDR3 bases are TGTGCCAGCAGCCAACCTCGGAGCGAGCAGTTCTTC. Its protein is CASSQPRSEQFF.

The rearrangement links TRBV19 to TRBJ2-1; 11 bases match TRBD2. The V gene end was trimmed by 4 bases and the J gene end by 2 bases; junction bases not matched to a gene: 4. The CDR3 is 16 amino acids. Germline CDR1 reads LNHDA; CDR2 reads SQIVND (reference sequence). As DNA, the CDR3 is TGTGCCAGTAGTACGGGACTAGCGGAGCCCTACAATGAGCAGTTCTTC. It specifies CASSTGLAEPYNEQFF.

The CDR3 DNA reads TGCGCCAGCAGCTTCCCGCAGGGGAGCACTGAAGCTTTCTTT. The encoded protein is CASSFPQGSTEAFF. J is TRBJ1-1 and V is TRBV5-1; perhaps TRBD1 as D (6 bases). CDR1 and CDR2 from the germline V gene are SGHRS and YFSETQ. The CDR3 loop spans 14 amino acids. Between the trimmed V and J ends, which lost 2 bases and 4 bases, there was a span of 12 bases.

This clone appeared once. The chain couples TRBV29-1 to TRBJ2-2; D is possibly TRBD1 (5 bases). The germline gives CDR1 SQVTM, CDR2 ANQGSEA. CDR3 size: 15 residues. Trimming stripped 0 bases from V and 6 bases from J, with 14 bases between. The CDR3 DNA reads as TGCAGCGTTGAAGATCCCAGGGTAGGGGCCGGGGAGCTGTTTTTT. The encoded protein is CSVEDPRVGAGELFF.

The chain is built from TRBV3-1 (or the pseudogene TRBV3-2) and TRBJ1-1, with D uncertain. The V end lost 1 base, the J end lost 4 bases, and 7 bases lay between the germline ends. Germline V CDR1 and CDR2: LGHDT, YNNKEL (reference sequence). This CDR3 has 13 amino acids. This CDR3 reads CASSQVFGTEAFF. The CDR3 DNA sequence: TGTGCCAGCAGCCAAGTTTTCGGCACTGAAGCTTTCTTT.

This chain uses TRBV5-1 with TRBJ1-4, with D tentatively TRBD1 (6 bases). Germline values: CDR1 SGHRS, CDR2 YFSETQ. V was clipped by 7 bases and J by 3 bases, with 13 bases between them. The CDR3 totals 14 residues. The CDR3 region is CASHSGQPNEKLFF. CDR3 coding DNA: TGCGCCAGCCATTCCGGACAGCCTAATGAAAAACTGTTTTTT.

The V call is TRBV19, the J call TRBJ1-6; D possibly corresponds to TRBD1 (5 bases). V was clipped by 2 bases and J by 1 base, with 9 bases between them. Germline CDR1 LNHDA, CDR2 SQIVND (reference sequence). The CDR3 loop spans 16 amino acids. The CDR3 region has the DNA TGTGCCAGTAGTATAACAGGTGTTTCCTATAATTCACCCCTCCACTTT. Translated, it gives CASSITGVSYNSPLHF.

V is TRBV29-1 and J is TRBJ1-2; D possibly corresponds to TRBD1 (6 bases). Trimming pared 7 bases from V and 4 bases from J, leaving 10 bases between. CDR1 is SQVTM, CDR2 ANQGSEA, per germline. The CDR3 is made up of 11 amino acids. The CDR3 DNA sequence: TGCAGCGGGGGAGGGGGCTATGGCTACACCTTC. This codes for CSGGGGYGYTF. Full variable domain (remainder filled in from reference TRBV29-1 and TRBJ1-2): SAVISQKPSRDICQRGTSLTIQCQVDSQVTMMFWYRQQPGQSLTLIATANQGSEATYESGFVIDKFPISRPNLTFSTLTVSNMSPEDSSIYLCSGGGGYGYTFGSGTRLTVV.

Note on this clone: Within the sample, other DNA sequences also encode this same CDR3. The chain has TRBV5-4 and TRBJ2-5; 8 bases agree with TRBD1. With 4 bases clipped from V and 5 bases from J, the junction kept 4 bases outside the gene matches. The CDR3 consists of 13 residues. Germline V lookup: CDR1 SGHNT, CDR2 YYREEE (reference sequence). Written as DNA, the CDR3 is TGTGCCAGCAGCCCGACAGGGGTGGAGACCCAGTACTTC. This codes for CASSPTGVETQYF.

This clone has only a few counts. The junction does not match germline at one end; this may be a read error. The V call is TRBV6-5, the J call TRBJ2-7, with D tentatively TRBD1 (6 bases). The CDR3 covers 14 residues. Looked up from germline, CDR1 is MNHEY and CDR2 is SVGAGI. The CDR3 is CASRVTGLSHEQYF. The CDR3 bases are TGTGCCAGCAGGGTCACAGGGCTCTCCCACGAGCAGTACTTC.

V usage is TRBV9 and J usage is TRBJ2-2; 9 bases fit TRBD2. Looked up from germline, CDR1 is SGDLS and CDR2 is YYNGEE. The CDR3 is 14 residues long. V was pared by 4 bases and J by 6 bases, with 4 bases of the junction left unmatched. The CDR3 sequence: CASSPGLAAGELFF. Here the CDR3 DNA reads TGTGCCAGCAGCCCGGGACTAGCTGCCGGGGAGCTGTTTTTT.

This chain links TRBV6-5 with TRBJ2-2; TRBD1 aligns across 7 bases. Germline loops: CDR1 MNHEY, CDR2 SVGAGI. This CDR3 comprises 15 residues. Unmatched junction bases numbered 9, after V lost 6 bases and J lost 5 bases. This CDR3 is CASRPRQGGTGELFF. In DNA form, the CDR3 reads TGTGCCAGCAGACCTAGACAGGGCGGTACCGGGGAGCTGTTTTTT.